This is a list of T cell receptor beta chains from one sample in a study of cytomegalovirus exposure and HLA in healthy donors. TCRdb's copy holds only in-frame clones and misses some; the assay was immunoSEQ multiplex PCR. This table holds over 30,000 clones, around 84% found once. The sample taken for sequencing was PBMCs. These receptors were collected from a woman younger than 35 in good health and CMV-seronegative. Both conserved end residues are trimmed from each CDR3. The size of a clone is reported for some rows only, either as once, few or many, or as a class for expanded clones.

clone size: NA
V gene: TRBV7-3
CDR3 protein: ASSFAGAETQY

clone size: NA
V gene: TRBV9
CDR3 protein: ASSVTLVPGETQY

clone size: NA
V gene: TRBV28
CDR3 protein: ASSYVGSGSDGYT

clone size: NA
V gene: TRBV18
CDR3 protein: ASSPSEETQY

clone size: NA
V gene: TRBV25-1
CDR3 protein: ASSEGGTSGGTYEQY

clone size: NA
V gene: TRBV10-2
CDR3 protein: ASSFKGATGYP

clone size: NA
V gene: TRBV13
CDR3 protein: ASSLRTSGRDTQY

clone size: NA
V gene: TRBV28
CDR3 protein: ASSFPQGNTYEQY

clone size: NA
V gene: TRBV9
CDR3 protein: ASSVDNRGDTQY

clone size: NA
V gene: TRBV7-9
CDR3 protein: ASSFAGTSTEAF

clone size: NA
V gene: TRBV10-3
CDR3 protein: AIRGTGDTEAF

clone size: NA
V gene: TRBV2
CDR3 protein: ASSGSDRSNEQY

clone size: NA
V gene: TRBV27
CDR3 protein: ASSLRENTEAF

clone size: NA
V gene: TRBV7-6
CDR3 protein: ASSLVADGFYGYT

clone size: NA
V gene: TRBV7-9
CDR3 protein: ASSTTSSPYEQY

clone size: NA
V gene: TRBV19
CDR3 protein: AGRDSSSGANVLT

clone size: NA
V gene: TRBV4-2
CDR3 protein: ASSPIPDRSNYGYT

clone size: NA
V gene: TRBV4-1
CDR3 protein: ASSQHSGTGQDEQF

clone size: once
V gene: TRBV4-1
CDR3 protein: ASSDGLAGFTDTQY

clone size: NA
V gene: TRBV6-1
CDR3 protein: ASEAGQGASGYT

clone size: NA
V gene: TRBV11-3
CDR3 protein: ASSPGFGEQF

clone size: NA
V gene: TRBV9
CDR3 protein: ASSVNWERESPLH

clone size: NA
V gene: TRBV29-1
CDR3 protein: SGRNSGSYNEQF

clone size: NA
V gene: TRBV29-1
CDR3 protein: SAWTSDGELF

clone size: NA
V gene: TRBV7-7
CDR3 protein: ASSLDRGYEQY

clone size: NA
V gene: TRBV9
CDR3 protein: ASSPSPTFSSYNSPLH

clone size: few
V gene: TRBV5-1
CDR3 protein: ASSLGTGVTEAF

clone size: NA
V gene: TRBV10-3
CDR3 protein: AIKSRGDTDTQY

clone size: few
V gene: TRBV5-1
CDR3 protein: ASSLTAGGGYEQY

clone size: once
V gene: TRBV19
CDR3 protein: ASSPQGVGTDTQY

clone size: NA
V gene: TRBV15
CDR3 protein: ATSTSSGGPTGELF

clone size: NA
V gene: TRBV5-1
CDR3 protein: ASSSDRKSATDTQY

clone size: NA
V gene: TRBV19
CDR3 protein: ASSPDRDNYGYT

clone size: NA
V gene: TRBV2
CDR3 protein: ASSDGAGRQPQN

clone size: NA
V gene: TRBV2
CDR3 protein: ASSKQGADTQY

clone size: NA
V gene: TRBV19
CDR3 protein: ASSTGLAGTGYDEQY

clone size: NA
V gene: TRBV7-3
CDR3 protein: ASSPYRQGAGYT

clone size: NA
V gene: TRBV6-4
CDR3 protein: ASSVSGALSTDTQY

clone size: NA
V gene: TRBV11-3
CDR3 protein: ASSLGYGWTQY

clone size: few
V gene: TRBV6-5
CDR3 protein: ASKQSNTEAF

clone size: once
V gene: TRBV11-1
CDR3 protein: ASSATSGGAVGETQY

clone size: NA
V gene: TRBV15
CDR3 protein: ATSPGQGTQNYGYP

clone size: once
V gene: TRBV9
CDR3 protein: ASSQRARDSSYNEQF

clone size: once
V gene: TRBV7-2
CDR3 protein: ASSFAAGSYNEQF

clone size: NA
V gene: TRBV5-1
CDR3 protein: ASSKIAGVGETQY